The clone carrying this T cell receptor beta chain has a single count. The germline V gene encodes CDR1 SGHNT and CDR2 YENEEA. The CDR3 runs 15 residues. V shed 4 bases, J shed 3 bases, and the junction held 5 bases outside the gene matches. This sample is drawn from a study of cytomegalovirus exposure and HLA in healthy donors. Both 60 Vbeta primers and 13 Jbeta primers went into the PCR. The authors' processing: In a later analysis, the count reached some 73 million unique TCR beta chains, with roughly 12 million shared. Using immunoSEQ multiplex PCR, the repertoire was profiled, and TCRdb retains in-frame clones only, with some absent. That table supplies the V and J calls and clone size; D and trimming were determined from the DNA. The data contain about 200,000 clones, just over 75% of them singletons.

The V gene is TRBV11-3, the J gene TRBJ2-2; 7 positions match TRBD2. This sequence was found in a man younger than 45 in good health and CMV-seronegative. The sequenced material came from PBMCs. The CDR3 protein is CASSSQLADTGELFF. CDR3 nucleotides: TGTGCCAGCAGCTCCCAGCTAGCGGACACCGGGGAGCTGTTTTTT.